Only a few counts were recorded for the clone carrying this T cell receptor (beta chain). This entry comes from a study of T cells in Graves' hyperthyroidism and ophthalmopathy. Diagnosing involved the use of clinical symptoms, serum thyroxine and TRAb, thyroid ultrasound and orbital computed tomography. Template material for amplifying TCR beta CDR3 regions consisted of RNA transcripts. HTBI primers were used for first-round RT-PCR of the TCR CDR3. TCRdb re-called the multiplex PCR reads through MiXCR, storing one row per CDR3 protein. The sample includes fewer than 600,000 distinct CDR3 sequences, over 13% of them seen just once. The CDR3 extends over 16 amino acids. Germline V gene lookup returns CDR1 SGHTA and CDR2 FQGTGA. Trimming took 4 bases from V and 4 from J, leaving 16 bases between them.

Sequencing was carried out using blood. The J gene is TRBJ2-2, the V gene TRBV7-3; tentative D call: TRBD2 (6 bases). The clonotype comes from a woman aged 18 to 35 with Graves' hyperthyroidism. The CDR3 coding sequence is TGTGCCAGCAGCTCCGGGGTTCCGGGACTCACCGGGGAGCTGTTTTTT. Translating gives CASSSGVPGLTGELFF.